These T cell receptor beta chains were read from a single sample in a study of shared clonotypes between healthy human individuals. Profiled with immunoSEQ multiplex PCR; TCRdb holds only in-frame clones, not every one. Among millions of clones listed, roughly 94% were seen once. Sequenced sample: naive CD8+ T cells sorted from blood. Source of these receptors: a man between 18 and 35 years old in good health. CDR3s include the opening cysteine and the closing phenylalanine or tryptophan. A D gene is named only where the DNA matches it firmly. Part of the rows lack a size; the others show once, few, many or a class for expanded clones.

D gene,J gene,V gene,clone size,CDR3 protein,CDR3 DNA
NA,TRBJ2-5,TRBV4-1,NA,CASSSPLGTEYF,TGCGCCAGCAGCTCCCCCCTAGGAACCGAATACTTC
NA,TRBJ2-3,TRBV7-3,NA,CASSPLDGTDTQYF,TGTGCCAGCAGCCCCCTCGACGGCACAGATACGCAGTATTTT
NA,TRBJ1-1,TRBV4-1,NA,CASSQDQIPGRLNTEAFF,TGCGCCAGCAGCCAAGATCAAATCCCTGGCAGACTGAACACTGAAGCTTTCTTT
NA,TRBJ1-1,TRBV4-3,NA,CASSQEEWSGEAFF,TGCGCCAGCAGCCAAGAAGAGTGGAGTGGTGAAGCTTTCTTT
TRBD1,TRBJ1-1,TRBV25-1,NA,CASSLPGQGLNTEAFF,TGTGCCAGCAGTTTACCGGGACAGGGCTTGAACACTGAAGCTTTCTTT
TRBD1,TRBJ1-4,TRBV5-6,NA,CASSPDPGTGDEKLFF,TGTGCCAGCAGCCCGGATCCCGGGACAGGAGATGAAAAACTGTTTTTT
TRBD1,TRBJ1-5,TRBV28,NA,CASGTGNSNQPQHF,TGTGCCAGCGGGACAGGGAATAGCAATCAGCCCCAGCATTTT
NA,TRBJ2-1,TRBV27,NA,CASSREYNEQFF,TGTGCCAGCAGTCGGGAGTACAATGAGCAGTTCTTC
NA,TRBJ2-1,TRBV9,NA,CASSVDVSDNEQFF,TGTGCCAGCAGCGTAGACGTCTCAGACAATGAGCAGTTCTTC
TRBD1,TRBJ2-7,TRBV7-9,NA,CASSLDRGYEQYF,TGTGCCAGCAGCTTGGACAGGGGATACGAGCAGTACTTC
NA,TRBJ2-2,TRBV6-5,NA,CASTQEGVAGELFF,TGTGCCAGCACCCAGGAAGGGGTGGCCGGGGAGCTGTTTTTT
NA,TRBJ2-1,TRBV6-1,NA,CAGGWDSYNEQFF,TGTGCCGGTGGGTGGGACTCCTACAATGAGCAGTTCTTC
NA,TRBJ2-5,TRBV7-9,NA,CASSLALAGEETQYF,TGTGCCAGCAGCTTAGCTTTGGCAGGGGAAGAGACCCAGTACTTC
TRBD2,TRBJ2-1,TRBV30,few,CAWSRLAGSYNEQFF,TGTGCCTGGTCCCGACTAGCGGGGTCCTACAATGAGCAGTTCTTC
NA,TRBJ2-7,TRBV5-1,NA,CASSLGTEGPYEQYF,TGCGCCAGCAGCTTGGGGACAGAGGGTCCCTACGAGCAGTACTTC
NA,TRBJ1-3,TRBV27,NA,CASSPAGAGNTIYF,TGTGCCAGCAGTCCGGCCGGGGCTGGAAACACCATATATTTT
NA,TRBJ2-7,TRBV18,once,CASSPPVGGGEQYF,TGTGCCAGCTCACCACCGGTTGGAGGGGGCGAGCAGTACTTC
NA,TRBJ2-7,TRBV27,NA,CASSLTQGSYEQYF,TGTGCCAGCAGTTTAACCCAGGGATCCTACGAGCAGTACTTC
TRBD1,TRBJ1-2,TRBV29-1,NA,CSVFPGQGAGYTF,TGCAGCGTTTTCCCGGGACAGGGAGCTGGCTACACCTTC
NA,TRBJ1-2,TRBV14,NA,CASSRDPGNYGYTF,TGTGCCAGCAGCCGAGATCCTGGGAACTATGGCTACACCTTC
TRBD2,TRBJ2-7,TRBV7-6,NA,CASSPLEREAPYEQYF,TGTGCCAGCAGCCCCCTGGAGCGGGAGGCCCCCTACGAGCAGTACTTC
NA,TRBJ1-2,TRBV6-5,NA,CASSLGTPYGYTF,TGTGCCAGCAGCCTCGGGACCCCCTATGGCTACACCTTC
NA,TRBJ2-5,TRBV5-6,NA,CASSSTIQETQYF,TGTGCCAGCAGCTCGACCATCCAAGAGACCCAGTACTTC
NA,TRBJ1-2,TRBV6-6,NA,CASSPPGFDYGYTF,TGTGCCAGCAGTCCCCCGGGCTTCGACTATGGCTACACCTTC
TRBD1,TRBJ2-2,TRBV11-3,NA,CASSPRQGNTGELFF,TGTGCCAGCAGCCCCCGACAGGGGAACACCGGGGAGCTGTTTTTT
TRBD2,TRBJ2-1,TRBV27,NA,CASTRTSGIYNEQFF,TGTGCCAGCACCCGGACTAGCGGGATCTACAATGAGCAGTTCTTC
NA,TRBJ2-6,TRBV19,NA,CASSPRVGTSGANVLTF,TGTGCCAGTAGTCCCCGGGTGGGGACTTCTGGGGCCAACGTCCTGACTTTC
TRBD2,TRBJ2-5,TRBV2,NA,CASMGTSSETQYF,TGTGCCAGCATGGGGACTAGTAGCGAGACCCAGTACTTC
NA,TRBJ2-1,TRBV7-6,NA,CASSLSDAYNEQFF,TGTGCCAGCAGCTTATCGGATGCCTACAATGAGCAGTTCTTC
TRBD2,TRBJ2-7,TRBV13,once,CASSGRVPEQYF,TGTGCCAGCTCGGGGAGGGTCCCCGAGCAGTACTTC
NA,TRBJ2-7,TRBV13,NA,CASSLGIRGGEGHEQYF,TGTGCCAGCAGCTTAGGGATAAGAGGTGGGGAAGGCCACGAGCAGTACTTC
NA,TRBJ2-7,TRBV5-4,NA,CASSFSPPGEQYF,TGTGCCAGCAGCTTTAGCCCCCCGGGCGAGCAGTACTTC
NA,TRBJ2-5,TRBV6-5,NA,CASSRYVQGETQYF,TGTGCCAGCAGTCGTTACGTACAGGGTGAGACCCAGTACTTC
NA,TRBJ1-2,TRBV19,few,CASSPTAVYGYTF,TGTGCCAGTAGTCCCACGGCGGTCTATGGCTACACCTTC
NA,TRBJ1-1,TRBV7-2,NA,CASSLDRENTEAFF,TGTGCCAGCAGCTTAGACAGGGAAAACACTGAAGCTTTCTTT
TRBD2,TRBJ2-7,TRBV4-1,NA,CASSQDAGTAGGDEQYF,TGCGCCAGCAGCCAAGACGCGGGAACAGCGGGAGGGGACGAGCAGTACTTC
TRBD2,TRBJ2-2,TRBV4-1,NA,CASSQGASGPNTGELFF,TGCGCCAGCAGCCAAGGGGCTAGCGGGCCGAACACCGGGGAGCTGTTTTTT
TRBD1,TRBJ1-3,TRBV18,NA,CASSSSGTASGNTIYF,TGTGCCAGCTCATCTTCCGGGACAGCCTCTGGAAACACCATATATTTT
TRBD1,TRBJ2-2,TRBV27,NA,CASSLEGAPGELFF,TGTGCCAGCAGTTTAGAGGGGGCCCCCGGGGAGCTGTTTTTT